This T cell receptor (beta chain) was captured in a study of blood T cell repertoires in COVID-19. Study in general: Specimens from acute and convalescent COVID-19 originated in the United States, Italy and Spain.

Authors' processing steps: Reference gene primer amplification in the assay estimated nucleated cell counts. The data were produced by immunoSEQ multiplex PCR, yet TCRdb's version contains in-frame clones alone and is incomplete. Clonal size and the V and J genes are those of that table, whereas D and trimming came from the DNA. The sample lists approximately 280,000 clones; roughly 90% were seen once. This clone was seen just once. Sequencing was done on a sample of peripheral blood. This clonotype originated in a man aged 18 to 29 with active or convalescent COVID-19.

As DNA, the CDR3 is TGTGCCAGCACCAACAACTACCAGGGCAACTATGGCTACACCTTC. Amino acid sequence: CASTNNYQGNYGYTF. This sequence joins TRBV5-6 and TRBJ1-2; D is possibly TRBD1 (5 bases). The CDR3 loop spans 15 amino acids. Germline V gene data show CDR1 as SGHDT and CDR2 as YYEEEE. V lost 6 bases and J lost 2, with 17 bases in between.